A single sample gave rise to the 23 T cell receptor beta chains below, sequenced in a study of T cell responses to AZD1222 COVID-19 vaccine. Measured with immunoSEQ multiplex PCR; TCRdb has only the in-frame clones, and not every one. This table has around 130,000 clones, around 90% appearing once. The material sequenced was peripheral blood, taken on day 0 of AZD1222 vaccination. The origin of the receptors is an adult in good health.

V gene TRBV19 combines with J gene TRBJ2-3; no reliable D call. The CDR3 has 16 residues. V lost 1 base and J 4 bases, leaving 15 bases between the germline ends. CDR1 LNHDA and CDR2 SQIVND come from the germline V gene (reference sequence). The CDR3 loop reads CASSIGSDLYADTQYF. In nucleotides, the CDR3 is TGTGCCAGTAGTATAGGATCGGACCTTTACGCAGATACGCAGTATTTT.

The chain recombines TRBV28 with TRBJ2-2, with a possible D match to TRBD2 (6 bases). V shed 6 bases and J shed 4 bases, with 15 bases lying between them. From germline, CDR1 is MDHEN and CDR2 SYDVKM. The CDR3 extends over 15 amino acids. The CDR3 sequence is CASRGAGRFTGELFF. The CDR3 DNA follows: TGTGCCAGCAGGGGTGCGGGGAGGTTCACCGGGGAGCTGTTTTTT.

The CDR3 is CATSDPSTQGREFF. CDR3 bases: TGTGCCACCAGTGACCCGAGTACACAGGGGAGGGAGTTCTTC. The rearrangement links TRBV24-1 to TRBJ2-1; D tentatively reads TRBD1 or TRBD2 (7 bases each). V was pared by 4 bases and J by 14 bases, with 20 bases between. CDR3 length: 14 amino acids. CDR1 KGHDR and CDR2 SFDVKD come from the germline V gene.

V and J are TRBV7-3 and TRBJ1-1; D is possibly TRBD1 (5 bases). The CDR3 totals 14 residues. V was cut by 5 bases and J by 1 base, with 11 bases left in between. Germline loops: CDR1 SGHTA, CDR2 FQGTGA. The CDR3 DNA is TGTGCCAGCAGCCCGGGGCACTCGAACACTGAAGCTTTCTTT. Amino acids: CASSPGHSNTEAFF.

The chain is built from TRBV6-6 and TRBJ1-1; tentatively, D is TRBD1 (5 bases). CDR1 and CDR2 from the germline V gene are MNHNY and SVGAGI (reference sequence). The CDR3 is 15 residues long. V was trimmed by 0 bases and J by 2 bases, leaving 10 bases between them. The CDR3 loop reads CASSYSIGANTEAFF. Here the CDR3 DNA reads TGTGCCAGCAGTTACTCGATTGGGGCTAACACTGAAGCTTTCTTT.

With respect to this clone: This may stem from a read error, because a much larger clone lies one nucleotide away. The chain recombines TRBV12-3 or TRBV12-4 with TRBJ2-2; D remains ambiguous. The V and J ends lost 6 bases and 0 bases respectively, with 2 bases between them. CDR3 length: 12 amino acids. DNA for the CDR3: TGTGCCAGCAGGCCGAACACCGGGGAGCTGTTTTTT. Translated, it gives CASRPNTGELFF.

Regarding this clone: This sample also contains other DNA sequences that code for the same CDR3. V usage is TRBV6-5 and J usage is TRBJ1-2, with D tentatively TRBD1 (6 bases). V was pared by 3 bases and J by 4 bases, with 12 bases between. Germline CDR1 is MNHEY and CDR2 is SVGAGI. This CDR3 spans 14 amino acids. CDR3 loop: CASSYGGGGYGYTF. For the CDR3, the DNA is TGTGCCAGCAGTTATGGGGGCGGAGGCTATGGCTACACCTTC.

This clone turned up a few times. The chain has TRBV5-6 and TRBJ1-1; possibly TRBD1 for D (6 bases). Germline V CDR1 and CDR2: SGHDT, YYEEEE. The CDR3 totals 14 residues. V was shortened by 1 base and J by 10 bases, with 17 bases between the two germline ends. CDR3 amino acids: CASSLSGALLVAFF. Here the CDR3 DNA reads TGTGCCAGCAGCTTGTCGGGGGCGCTCCTGGTAGCTTTCTTT. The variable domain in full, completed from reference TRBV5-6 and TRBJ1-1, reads DAGVTQSPTHLIKTRGQQVTLRCSPKSGHDTVSWYQQALGQGPQFIFQYYEEEERQRGNFPDRFSGHQFPNYSSELNVNALLLGDSALYLCASSLSGALLVAFFGQGTRLTVV.

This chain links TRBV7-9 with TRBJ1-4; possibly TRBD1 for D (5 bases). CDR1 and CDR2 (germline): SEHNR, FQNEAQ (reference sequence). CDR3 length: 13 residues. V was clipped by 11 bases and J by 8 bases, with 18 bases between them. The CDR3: CALGLLEGEKLFF. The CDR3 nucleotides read TGTGCCCTGGGGCTGCTTGAAGGGGAAAAACTGTTTTTT.

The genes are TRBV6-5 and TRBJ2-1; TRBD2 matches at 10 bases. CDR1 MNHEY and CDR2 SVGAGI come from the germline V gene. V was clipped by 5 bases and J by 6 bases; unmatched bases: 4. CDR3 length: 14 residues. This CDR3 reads CASSRAGGFNEQFF. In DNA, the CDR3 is TGTGCCAGCAGTAGAGCGGGGGGGTTCAATGAGCAGTTCTTC.

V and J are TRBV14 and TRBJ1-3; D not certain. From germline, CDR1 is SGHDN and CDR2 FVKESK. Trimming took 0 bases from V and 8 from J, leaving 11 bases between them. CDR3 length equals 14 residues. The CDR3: CASSQEPSGYTIYF. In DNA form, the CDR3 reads TGTGCCAGCAGCCAAGAACCGTCCGGCTACACCATATATTTT.

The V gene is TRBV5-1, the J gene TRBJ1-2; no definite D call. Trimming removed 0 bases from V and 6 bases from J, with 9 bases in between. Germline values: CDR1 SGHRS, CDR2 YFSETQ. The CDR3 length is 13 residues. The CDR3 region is CASSLGSINGYTF. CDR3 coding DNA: TGCGCCAGCAGCTTGGGGTCGATTAATGGCTACACCTTC.

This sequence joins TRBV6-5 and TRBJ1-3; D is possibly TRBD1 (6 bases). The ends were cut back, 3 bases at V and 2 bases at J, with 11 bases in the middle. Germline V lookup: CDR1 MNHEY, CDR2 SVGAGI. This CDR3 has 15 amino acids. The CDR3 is CASSYLGATGNTIYF. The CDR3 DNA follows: TGTGCCAGCAGTTATTTGGGGGCGACTGGAAACACCATATATTTT.

CDR3 nucleotides: TGTGCCAGCTCACCAGAAACCCGGAGCTCTGGAAACACCATATATTTT. It translates to CASSPETRSSGNTIYF. V usage is TRBV18 and J usage is TRBJ1-3; D is unresolved. V was cut by 2 bases and J by 0 bases, with 11 bases left in between. The CDR3 loop spans 16 amino acids. Germline values: CDR1 KGHSH, CDR2 LQKENI. The whole variable domain, filled in from reference TRBV18 and TRBJ1-3, reads NAGVMQNPRHLVRRRGQEARLRCSPMKGHSHVYWYRQLPEEGLKFMVYLQKENIIDESGMPKERFSAEFPKEGPSILRIQQVVRGDSAAYFCASSPETRSSGNTIYFGEGSWLTVV.

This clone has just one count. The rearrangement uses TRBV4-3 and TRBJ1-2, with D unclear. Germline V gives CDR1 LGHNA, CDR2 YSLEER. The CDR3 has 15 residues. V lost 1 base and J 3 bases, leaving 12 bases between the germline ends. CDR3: CASSQAEGRDYGYTF. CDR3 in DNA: TGCGCCAGCAGCCAAGCGGAGGGAAGGGACTATGGCTACACCTTC.

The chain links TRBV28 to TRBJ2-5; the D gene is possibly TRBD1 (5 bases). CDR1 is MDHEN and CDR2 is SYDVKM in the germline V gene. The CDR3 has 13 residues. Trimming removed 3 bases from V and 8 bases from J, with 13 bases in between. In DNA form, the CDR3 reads TGTGCCAGCAGTTTGGGGCAGTCCAAAACCCAGTACTTC. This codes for CASSLGQSKTQYF.

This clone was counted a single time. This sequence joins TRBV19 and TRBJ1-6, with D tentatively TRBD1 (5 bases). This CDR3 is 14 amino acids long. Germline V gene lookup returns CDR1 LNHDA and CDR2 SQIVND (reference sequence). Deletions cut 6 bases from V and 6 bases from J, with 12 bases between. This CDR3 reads CASSRERGNSPLHF. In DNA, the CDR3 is TGTGCCAGTAGCAGGGAAAGGGGTAATTCACCCCTCCACTTT.

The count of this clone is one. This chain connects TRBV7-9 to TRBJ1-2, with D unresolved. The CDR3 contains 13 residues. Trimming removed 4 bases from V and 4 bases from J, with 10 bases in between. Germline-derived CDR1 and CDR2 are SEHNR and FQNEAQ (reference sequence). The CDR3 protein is CASSSAPGYGYTF. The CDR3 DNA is TGTGCCAGCAGCTCCGCCCCCGGCTATGGCTACACCTTC.

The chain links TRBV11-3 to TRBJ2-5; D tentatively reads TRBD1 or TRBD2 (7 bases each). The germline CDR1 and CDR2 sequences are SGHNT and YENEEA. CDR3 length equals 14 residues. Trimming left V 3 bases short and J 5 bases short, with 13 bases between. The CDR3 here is CASSFRGGDETQYF. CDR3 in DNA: TGTGCCAGCAGCTTCAGGGGGGGCGACGAGACCCAGTACTTC.

DNA for the CDR3: TGTGCCAGCAGTTTTACCGGAAACACCATATATTTT. This sequence encodes CASSFTGNTIYF. This chain joins TRBV28 and TRBJ1-3; D is uncertain. The germline V gene encodes CDR1 MDHEN and CDR2 SYDVKM. Trimming stripped 3 bases from V and 4 bases from J, with 4 bases between. CDR3 size: 12 residues.

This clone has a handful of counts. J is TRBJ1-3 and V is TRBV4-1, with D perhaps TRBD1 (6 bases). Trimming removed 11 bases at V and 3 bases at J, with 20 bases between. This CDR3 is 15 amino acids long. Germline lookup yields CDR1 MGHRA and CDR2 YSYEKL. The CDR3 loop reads CAPLPRGGDGNTIYF. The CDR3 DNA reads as TGCGCCCCCCTGCCAAGAGGGGGGGATGGAAACACCATATATTTT.

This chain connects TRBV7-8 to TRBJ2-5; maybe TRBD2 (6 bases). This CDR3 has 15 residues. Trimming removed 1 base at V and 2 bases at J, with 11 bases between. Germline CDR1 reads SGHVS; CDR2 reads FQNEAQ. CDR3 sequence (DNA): TGTGCCAGCAGCTTAGGGGTAGCGGTTCAAGAGACCCAGTACTTC. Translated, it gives CASSLGVAVQETQYF.

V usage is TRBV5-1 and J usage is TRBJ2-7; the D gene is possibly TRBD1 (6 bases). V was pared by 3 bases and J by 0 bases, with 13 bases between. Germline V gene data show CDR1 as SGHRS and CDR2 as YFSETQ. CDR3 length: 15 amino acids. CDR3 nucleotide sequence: TGCGCCAGCAGCTCCGGACAGATAAGCTCCTACGAGCAGTACTTC. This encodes CASSSGQISSYEQYF.